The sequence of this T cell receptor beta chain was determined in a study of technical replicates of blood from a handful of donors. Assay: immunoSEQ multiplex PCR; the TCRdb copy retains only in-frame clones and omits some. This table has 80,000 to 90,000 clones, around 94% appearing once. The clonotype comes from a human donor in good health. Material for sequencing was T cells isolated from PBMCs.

CDR3 sequence (DNA): TGTGCCAGCAGTTACTCGGGGCCGCTGAACACCGGGGAGCTGTTTTTT. The encoded protein is CASSYSGPLNTGELFF. This chain links TRBV6-5 with TRBJ2-2, with D tentatively TRBD1 (5 bases). The CDR3 has 16 amino acids. Germline-derived CDR1 and CDR2 are MNHEY and SVGAGI. V gave up 0 bases and J gave up 1 base, with 9 bases separating them.